The source of this T cell receptor beta chain is a study of post-analysis software for immune sequencing data. Study-wide points: With TRBV5-6, TRBV5-1 and TRBV20-1 included, 4 to 6 TRBV segments were more frequent in patients than in controls. When the samples were clustered directly with F measure, those that had been prepared in the same batch showed strong co-clustering.

The CDR3 runs to 15 residues. V was pared by 2 bases and J by 4 bases, with 11 bases between. CDR1 SGHTA and CDR2 FQGNSA come from the germline V gene. For this clonotype: The antigen is unknown.

Unique molecular identifiers tagged the TCR beta cDNA libraries. The yield from around 1 to 10 million T cells was some 500,000 cDNA molecules in total. One entry per CDR3 protein, called by TCRdb with MiXCR from the PCR reads. The data contain roughly 540,000 distinct CDR3 sequences, roughly 34% of them singletons. V gene TRBV7-2 combines with J gene TRBJ1-4; a weak D match, TRBD1 (6 bases). This clonotype was obtained from a girl between 2 and 17 years old with multiple sclerosis. The sample taken for sequencing was blood. The CDR3 DNA follows: TGTGCCAGCAGCTTACTGGACAGAGATAATGAAAAACTGTTTTTT. Translating gives CASSLLDRDNEKLFF.